This TCR beta chain was captured by sequencing in a study of cytomegalovirus exposure and HLA in healthy donors. General observations from the study: As was reported, the classifier diagnosed cytomegalovirus status with high specificity and sensitivity.

Remarks on this clone: Its antigen is unidentified.

The germline V gene has CDR1 SGHNT and CDR2 YYREEE (reference sequence). The CDR3 is 15 amino acids. The ends lost 2 bases at V and 8 bases at J; junction bases unmatched: 10. The table came from immunoSEQ multiplex PCR; TCRdb's copy has only in-frame clones and leaves some out. Altogether approximately 220,000 clones are present, 87% being singletons, with the ten largest covering about 3%. The sample comprised PBMCs. This chain links TRBV5-4 with TRBJ2-1; 7 positions agree with TRBD2. The sequence was collected from a young man in good health and CMV-seronegative. CDR3 nucleotide sequence: TGTGCCAGCAGCTTCTTTCGGGGGGACGTCCATGAGCAGTTCTTC. As protein: CASSFFRGDVHEQFF.